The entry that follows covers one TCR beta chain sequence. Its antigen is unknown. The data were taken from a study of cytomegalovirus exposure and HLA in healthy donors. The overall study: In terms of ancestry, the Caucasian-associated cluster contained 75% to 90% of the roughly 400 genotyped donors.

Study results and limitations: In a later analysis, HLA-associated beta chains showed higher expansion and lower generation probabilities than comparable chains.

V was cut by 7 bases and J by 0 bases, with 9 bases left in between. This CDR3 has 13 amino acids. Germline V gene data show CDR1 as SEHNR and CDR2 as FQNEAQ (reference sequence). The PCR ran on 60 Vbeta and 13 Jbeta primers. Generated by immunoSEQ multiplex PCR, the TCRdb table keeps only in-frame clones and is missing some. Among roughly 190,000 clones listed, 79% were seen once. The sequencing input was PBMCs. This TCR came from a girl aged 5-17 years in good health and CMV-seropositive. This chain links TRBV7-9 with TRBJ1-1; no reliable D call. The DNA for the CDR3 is TGTGCCAGCACCCCCGGTCTGAACACTGAAGCTTTCTTT. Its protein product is CASTPGLNTEAFF.